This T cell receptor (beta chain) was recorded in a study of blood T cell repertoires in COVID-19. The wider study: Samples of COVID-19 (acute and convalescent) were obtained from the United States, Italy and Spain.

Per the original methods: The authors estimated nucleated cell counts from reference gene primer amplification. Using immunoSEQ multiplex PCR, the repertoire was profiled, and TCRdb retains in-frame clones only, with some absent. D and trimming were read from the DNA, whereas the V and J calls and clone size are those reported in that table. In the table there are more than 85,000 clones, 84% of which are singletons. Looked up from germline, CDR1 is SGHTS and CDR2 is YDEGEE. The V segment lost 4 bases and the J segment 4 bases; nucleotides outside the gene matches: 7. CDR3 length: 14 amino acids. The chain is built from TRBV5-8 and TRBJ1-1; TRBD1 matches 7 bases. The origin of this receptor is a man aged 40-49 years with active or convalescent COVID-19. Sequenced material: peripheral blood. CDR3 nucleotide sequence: TGTGCCAGCAGCCTCCGACAGGGAAGCACTGAAGCTTTCTTT. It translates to CASSLRQGSTEAFF. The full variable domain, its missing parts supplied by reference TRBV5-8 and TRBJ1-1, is EAGVTQSPTHLIKTRGQQATLRCSPISGHTSVYWYQQALGLGLQFLLWYDEGEERNRGNFPPRFSGRQFPNYSSELNVNALELEDSALYLCASSLRQGSTEAFFGQGTRLTVV.